Below are 5 T cell receptor beta chains sequenced from a single sample in a study of radiation and T cells in renal cell carcinoma. Indicated time point: baseline pretreatment blood. Treatment of the sample: 15 Gy SBRT to primary tumor, nephrectomy 4 weeks later. Some clones are missing from TCRdb's copy, which holds only in-frame ones; the method was immunoSEQ multiplex PCR. The sample holds tens of thousands of clones, 82% seen once. Material: blood, obtained from a patient whose treatment included radiotherapy and nephrectomy. The receptors here all came from a man in his sixties with renal cell carcinoma.

The CDR3 here is CASSIRGPRDQPQHF. CDR3 bases: TGTGCCAGTAGTATAAGGGGGCCCAGGGATCAGCCCCAGCATTTT. This chain links TRBV19 with TRBJ1-5; the match to TRBD1 covers 7 bases. V dropped 2 bases and J dropped 5; count of bases not matched to a gene: 6. This CDR3 region has 15 residues. Germline values: CDR1 LNHDA, CDR2 SQIVND (reference sequence). Variable domain in full (rest from reference TRBV19 and TRBJ1-5): DGGITQSPKYLFRKEGQNVTLSCEQNLNHDAMYWYRQDPGQGLRLIYYSQIVNDFQKGDIAEGYSVSREKKESFPLTVTSAQKNPTAFYLCASSIRGPRDQPQHFGDGTRLSIL.

This clone showed up just once. The CDR3 loop is CASSQVGQEQYF. As DNA, the CDR3 is TGCGCCAGCAGCCAAGTAGGACAGGAGCAGTACTTC. The chain combines TRBV4-1 with TRBJ2-7; D is perhaps TRBD1 (6 bases). The germline gives CDR1 MGHRA, CDR2 YSYEKL. V lost 1 base and J 7 bases, leaving 8 bases between the germline ends. The CDR3 has 12 amino acids.

V usage is TRBV30 and J usage is TRBJ2-1; TRBD2 aligns across 9 bases. CDR1 GTSNPN and CDR2 SVGIG come from the germline V gene (reference sequence). There are 14 residues in the CDR3. Trimming cost V 1 base and J 5 bases; bases outside gene matches: 3. CDR3 sequence: CAWSDSGRNNEQFF. The CDR3 DNA follows: TGTGCCTGGAGTGACAGCGGGAGGAACAATGAGCAGTTCTTC.

Many counts were recorded for this clone. The chain carries TRBV16 and TRBJ1-1, with D possibly being TRBD1 (5 bases). Deletions cut 2 bases from V and 4 bases from J, with 8 bases between. Looked up from germline, CDR1 is KGHSY and CDR2 is FQNENV. The CDR3 loop spans 13 amino acids. The CDR3 DNA is TGTGCCAGCAGCCAAGCGGGGGGCACTGAAGCTTTCTTT. Residues: CASSQAGGTEAFF. The full variable domain, its missing parts supplied by reference TRBV16 and TRBJ1-1, is GEEVAQTPKHLVRGEGQKAKLYCAPIKGHSYVFWYQQVLKNEFKFLISFQNENVFDETGMPKERFSAKCLPNSPCSLEIQATKLEDSAVYFCASSQAGGTEAFFGQGTRLTVV.

V is TRBV28 and J is TRBJ2-7; 10 nucleotides agree with TRBD2. Germline V CDR1 and CDR2: MDHEN, SYDVKM. V was clipped by 3 bases and J by 2 bases; unmatched bases: 7. CDR3 length: 16 amino acids. The CDR3 sequence: CASSFFLAGGTYEQYF. In DNA, the CDR3 is TGTGCCAGCAGTTTTTTTTTAGCGGGAGGAACCTACGAGCAGTACTTC.